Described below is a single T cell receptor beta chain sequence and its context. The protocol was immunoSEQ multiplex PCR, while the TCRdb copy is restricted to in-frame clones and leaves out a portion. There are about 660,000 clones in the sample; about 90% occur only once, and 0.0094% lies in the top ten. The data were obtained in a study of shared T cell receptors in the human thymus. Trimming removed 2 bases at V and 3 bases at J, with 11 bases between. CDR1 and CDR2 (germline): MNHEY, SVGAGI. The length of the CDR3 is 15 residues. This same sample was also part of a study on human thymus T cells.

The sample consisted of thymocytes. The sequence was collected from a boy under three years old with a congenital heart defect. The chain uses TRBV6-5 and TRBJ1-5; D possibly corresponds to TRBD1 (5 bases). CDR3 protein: CASSYRRGVNQPQHF. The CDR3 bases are TGTGCCAGCAGTTACAGGAGGGGCGTCAATCAGCCCCAGCATTTT.